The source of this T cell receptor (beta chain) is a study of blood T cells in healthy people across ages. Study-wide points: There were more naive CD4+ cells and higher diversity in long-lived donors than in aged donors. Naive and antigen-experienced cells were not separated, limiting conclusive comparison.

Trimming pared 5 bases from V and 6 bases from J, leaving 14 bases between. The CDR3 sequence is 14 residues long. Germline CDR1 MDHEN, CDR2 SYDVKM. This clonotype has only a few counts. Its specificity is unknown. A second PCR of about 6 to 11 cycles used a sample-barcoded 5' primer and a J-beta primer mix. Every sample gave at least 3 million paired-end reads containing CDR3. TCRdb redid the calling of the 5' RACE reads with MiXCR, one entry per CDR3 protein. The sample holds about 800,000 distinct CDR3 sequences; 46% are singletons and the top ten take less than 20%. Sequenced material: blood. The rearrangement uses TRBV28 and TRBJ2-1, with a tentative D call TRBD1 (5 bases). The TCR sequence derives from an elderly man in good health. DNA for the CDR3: TGTGCCAGCAGTGTAAACCCAGGGCCCAATGAGCAGTTCTTC. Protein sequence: CASSVNPGPNEQFF.